This TCR beta chain emerged from a study of shared clonotypes between healthy human individuals. Naive CD8 cells, CD45RO-negative and positively selected for CCR7, excluded terminally differentiated effector memory CD45RA+ cells. Trimming removed 5 bases from V and 3 bases from J; junction bases left unmatched: 14. This CDR3 contains 16 residues. Germline V gene data show CDR1 as SGHRS and CDR2 as YFSETQ. This clone showed up just once. The assay was carried out at the deep level. Sequencing was performed with immunoSEQ multiplex PCR; in TCRdb, only in-frame clones are kept and a portion is missing. The sample has around 2.1 million clones; around 93% are singletons.

The source is a man between 18 and 29 years old in good health. Some clones in this sample may be carry-over from other donors' samples. The chain uses TRBV5-1 and TRBJ2-7; 7 nucleotides agree with TRBD2. Material: naive CD8+ T cells from PBMCs. The CDR3 DNA sequence: TGCGCCAGCAGTCGGGTTCCGGGACTAATTAACTACGAGCAGTACTTC. Its protein is CASSRVPGLINYEQYF.